The clone carrying this TCR beta chain occurred many times. The antigen remains unidentified. The source of the sample is a study of T cell repertoires in cytomegalovirus infection. For the study at large: In the study, CMV epitopes included recently identified HLA-C-restricted and well-studied HLA-B-restricted ones. It was the public TCR beta signatures that indicated both CMV infection and matching HLA type. Study results and limitations: Dominant in the ex vivo response were TCR beta clonotypes restricted by HLA-C and specific for CMV. The cumulative frequency of public TCR beta families distinguished individuals who carried CMV together with the relevant HLA.

The CDR3 is 15 amino acids. From germline, CDR1 is SGHVS and CDR2 FNYEAQ. V lost 0 bases, J lost 8 bases, and 14 bases lay in between. Each CDR3 protein gets one entry after TCRdb re-called the reads with MiXCR. Of about 900,000 distinct CDR3 sequences listed, roughly a third were seen once; the top ten hold 13%. The chain employs TRBV7-6 and TRBJ2-1; D gene uncertain. Sequenced material: cultured CD8+ T cells from PBMCs, taken from culture after CMV antigen stimulation. The clonotype was recovered from a human donor in good health (CMV status not recorded). Some clones in this sample may be carry-over from other donors' samples. CDR3 in DNA: TGTGCCAGCAGCTTAGCTGCCCCGCCTTTGGATGAGCAGTTCTTC. Translation: CASSLAAPPLDEQFF. Together with reference TRBV7-6 and TRBJ2-1, the CDR3 gives the full variable domain: GAGVSQSPRYKVTKRGQDVALRCDPISGHVSLYWYRQALGQGPEFLTYFNYEAQQDKSGLPNDRFSAERPEGSISTLTIQRTEQRDSAMYRCASSLAAPPLDEQFFGPGTRLTVL.